This T cell receptor beta chain originates from a study of blood T cell repertoires in COVID-19. Across the whole study: There were acute and convalescent COVID-19 samples, and they came from the United States, Italy and Spain. The analysed material was cDNA or gDNA that came from T cells, B-cell-depleted T cells, or PBMCs.

Original data processing: Estimated nucleated cell counts came from reference gene primer amplification. The assay was immunoSEQ multiplex PCR, and TCRdb's table has in-frame clones only and misses some. Clone size and the V and J calls come from that table; the DNA yielded D and trimming. Here the sample spans approximately 500,000 clones, 75% to 90% being singletons. Between the trimmed V and J ends, which lost 1 base and 0 bases, there was a span of 12 bases. The germline CDR1 and CDR2 sequences are MGHRA and YSYEKL. The CDR3 has 16 residues. This clone appeared once. The chain carries TRBV4-1 and TRBJ1-2; D ambiguous. The clonotype was recovered from a man younger than 30 with COVID-19, enrolled during active disease. Sample: peripheral blood. The CDR3, as DNA: TGCGCCAGCAGCCAAGCGAGGCAGTCAGCTAACTATGGCTACACCTTC. Translation: CASSQARQSANYGYTF.